A selection of T cell receptor beta chains follows, all from one sample in a study of CD8 T cells in Susac syndrome. Each CDR3 protein gets one entry after TCRdb re-called the immunoSEQ multiplex PCR reads with MiXCR. The sample lists about 140,000 distinct CDR3 sequences; around 96% were seen once. The sample consisted of CD4+ T cells from PBMCs. Every receptor here comes from a human donor with multiple sclerosis. CDR3s leave out the opening cysteine and the closing phenylalanine or tryptophan.

V gene: TRBV6-5
J gene: TRBJ1-3
CDR3 protein: ASSFGQPAGNTIY

V gene: TRBV12-3/TRBV12-4
J gene: TRBJ2-7
CDR3 protein: ASRGTGGHEQY

V gene: TRBV7-2
J gene: TRBJ1-2
CDR3 protein: ASSLEKVYGYT

V gene: TRBV29-1
J gene: TRBJ1-1
CDR3 protein: SVEGAGVNTEAF

V gene: TRBV6-5
J gene: TRBJ1-2
CDR3 protein: ASSYSMADRDYGYT

V gene: TRBV9
J gene: TRBJ2-3
CDR3 protein: ASTGGSSTDTQY

V gene: TRBV5-1
J gene: TRBJ1-1
CDR3 protein: ASSLVGLTPRGTEAF

V gene: TRBV29-1
J gene: TRBJ2-1
CDR3 protein: GVTGQGFYNEQF

V gene: TRBV19
J gene: TRBJ2-7
CDR3 protein: ASSTSPDYQSYEQY

V gene: TRBV13
J gene: TRBJ1-1
CDR3 protein: ASRVDRIDAF

V gene: TRBV25-1
J gene: TRBJ1-6
CDR3 protein: ASSAGAGYNSPLH

V gene: TRBV20-1
J gene: TRBJ2-7
CDR3 protein: SARDPTVSYEQY

V gene: TRBV12-3/TRBV12-4
J gene: TRBJ2-7
CDR3 protein: ASSLVGGGAAYEQY

V gene: TRBV20-1
J gene: TRBJ2-2
CDR3 protein: SAAPAGELF

V gene: TRBV3-1
J gene: TRBJ1-1
CDR3 protein: ASSQGTMNTEAF

V gene: TRBV20-1
J gene: TRBJ2-7
CDR3 protein: SARGTRSPYEQY

V gene: TRBV30
J gene: TRBJ2-4
CDR3 protein: AWKEDLKNIQY

V gene: TRBV20-1
J gene: TRBJ1-4
CDR3 protein: SAIRGGGRANEKLF

V gene: TRBV20-1
J gene: TRBJ2-3
CDR3 protein: SARAETGGPFHTQY

V gene: TRBV18
J gene: TRBJ1-1
CDR3 protein: ASSAGQGNTEAF

V gene: TRBV4-1
J gene: TRBJ2-1
CDR3 protein: ASSLDHNEQF

V gene: TRBV20-1
J gene: TRBJ2-7
CDR3 protein: SARIPGLAGDEQY

V gene: TRBV2
J gene: TRBJ2-2
CDR3 protein: ASSAGLAGELF

V gene: TRBV4-3
J gene: TRBJ2-1
CDR3 protein: ASSQEGPREQF

V gene: TRBV29-1
J gene: TRBJ1-1
CDR3 protein: SVEGTVS

V gene: TRBV10-3
J gene: TRBJ2-1
CDR3 protein: AISEDPTYNEQF

V gene: TRBV24-1
J gene: TRBJ1-4
CDR3 protein: ATRDLNEKLF

V gene: TRBV19
J gene: TRBJ2-2
CDR3 protein: ASSIARLAGEANTGELF

V gene: TRBV18
J gene: TRBJ2-7
CDR3 protein: ASSQGGSAEQY

V gene: TRBV12-3/TRBV12-4
J gene: TRBJ2-7
CDR3 protein: ASRPSRGEQY

V gene: TRBV5-1
J gene: TRBJ2-7
CDR3 protein: ASSFTGGLFYEQY

V gene: TRBV29-1
J gene: TRBJ2-7
CDR3 protein: SVKTDYEQY

V gene: TRBV29-1
J gene: TRBJ1-2
CDR3 protein: SAINEGVGSYGYT

V gene: TRBV5-1
J gene: TRBJ2-5
CDR3 protein: ASSLAGPRTETQY

V gene: TRBV5-6
J gene: TRBJ2-2
CDR3 protein: ASSLKQGVFTGELF

V gene: TRBV25-1
J gene: TRBJ1-6
CDR3 protein: ASSGKGNRSPLH

V gene: TRBV9
J gene: TRBJ2-1
CDR3 protein: ASSPRLAGGDEQF

V gene: TRBV20-1
J gene: TRBJ1-4
CDR3 protein: SAAKGTGSEKLF

V gene: TRBV27
J gene: TRBJ2-1
CDR3 protein: ASNSRNEQF

V gene: TRBV6-1
J gene: TRBJ2-3
CDR3 protein: ASSVQGPQY

V gene: TRBV4-3
J gene: TRBJ2-1
CDR3 protein: ASSQDPRGSSWNEQF

V gene: TRBV12-5
J gene: TRBJ2-3
CDR3 protein: ASGWTEITDTQY

V gene: TRBV20-1
J gene: TRBJ1-2
CDR3 protein: SATGTGYGYT

V gene: TRBV20-1
J gene: TRBJ2-1
CDR3 protein: SARAPTSGRHEQF

V gene: TRBV5-1
J gene: TRBJ1-3
CDR3 protein: ASSLEGGNTIY

V gene: TRBV5-6
J gene: TRBJ1-6
CDR3 protein: ASGSGFGSYNSPLH